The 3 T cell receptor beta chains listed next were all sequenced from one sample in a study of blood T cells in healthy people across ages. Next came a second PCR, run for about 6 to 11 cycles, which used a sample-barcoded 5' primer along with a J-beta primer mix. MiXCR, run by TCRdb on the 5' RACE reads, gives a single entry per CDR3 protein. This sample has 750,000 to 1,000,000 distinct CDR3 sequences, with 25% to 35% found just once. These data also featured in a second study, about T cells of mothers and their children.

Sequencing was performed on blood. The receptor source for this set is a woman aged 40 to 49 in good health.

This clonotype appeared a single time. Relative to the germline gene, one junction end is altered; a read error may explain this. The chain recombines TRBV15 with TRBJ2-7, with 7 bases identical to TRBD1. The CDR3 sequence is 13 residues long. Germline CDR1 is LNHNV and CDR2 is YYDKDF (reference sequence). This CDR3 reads CATSRRGGYERYF. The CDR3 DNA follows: TGTGCCACCAGCCGACGAGGGGGCTACGAGCGGTACTTC. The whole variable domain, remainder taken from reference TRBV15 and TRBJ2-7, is DAMVIQNPRYQVTQFGKPVTLSCSQTLNHNVMYWYQQKSSQAPKLLFHYYDKDFNNEADTPDNFQSRRPNTSFCFLDIRSPGLGDTAMYLCATSRRGGYERYFGPGTRLTVT.

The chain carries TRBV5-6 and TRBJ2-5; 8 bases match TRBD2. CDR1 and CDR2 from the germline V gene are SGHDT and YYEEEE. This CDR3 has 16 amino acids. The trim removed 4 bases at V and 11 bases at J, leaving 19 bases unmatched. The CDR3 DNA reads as TGTGCCAGCAGCCGAGATCCGGGACTAGAACTCAATGAGCAGTACTTC. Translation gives CASSRDPGLELNEQYF.

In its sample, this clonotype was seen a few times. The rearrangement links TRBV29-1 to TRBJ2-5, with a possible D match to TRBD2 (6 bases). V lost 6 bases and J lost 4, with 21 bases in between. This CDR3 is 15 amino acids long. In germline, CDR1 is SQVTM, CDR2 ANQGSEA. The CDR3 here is CSVRRASEVGETQYF. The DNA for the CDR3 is TGCAGCGTCCGGCGGGCTAGCGAGGTTGGAGAGACCCAGTACTTC.